The rows below give T cell receptor beta chains drawn from one sample of a study of T cell changes during pregnancy in multiple sclerosis. Profiling relied on immunoSEQ multiplex PCR, and the TCRdb table lists in-frame clones only, not all of them. The repertoire consists of approximately 52,000 clones, with around 94% occurring once and the leading ten covering approximately 0.25%. The sequenced sample was CD4+ T cells from peripheral blood mononuclear cells, obtained in the third trimester of pregnancy. The origin of the receptors is a female donor with multiple sclerosis, enrolled in a pregnancy study. CDR3s include the opening cysteine and the closing phenylalanine or tryptophan. Fields, in order: D gene, V gene, clone size, J gene, CDR3 DNA, CDR3 protein. A D gene is named only where the DNA matches it firmly. Expanded clones get a size class; other rows say once, few or many, or leave the size out.

NA	TRBV2	NA	TRBJ1-2	TGTGCCAGCAGTGGCCATATGGGAGGGCCCACATCTAACTATGGCTACACCTTC	CASSGHMGGPTSNYGYTF
NA	TRBV29-1	NA	TRBJ2-7	TGCAGCGTGAAGAGCGGTGGCGAGCAGTACTTC	CSVKSGGEQYF
NA	TRBV19	NA	TRBJ1-2	TGTGCCAGTAGTCAGGGGCGAAACTATGGCTACACCTTC	CASSQGRNYGYTF
TRBD1	TRBV5-1	NA	TRBJ2-1	TGCGCCAGCAGCAACGGAGCCGGGACAGGGCACAATGAGCAGTTCTTC	CASSNGAGTGHNEQFF
NA	TRBV7-9	NA	TRBJ2-3	TGTGCCAGCAGCTCGGGACTCTCCACAGATACGCAGTATTTT	CASSSGLSTDTQYF
NA	TRBV27	NA	TRBJ2-1	TGTGCCAGCAGTTTATCCCCCCCAGGGTATGAGCAGTTCTTC	CASSLSPPGYEQFF
NA	TRBV5-6	NA	TRBJ2-5	TGTGCCAGCAGCGAGGAGGGAGTGGGTTGGACCCAGTACTTC	CASSEEGVGWTQYF
NA	TRBV6-1	NA	TRBJ2-7	TGTGCCAGCAGTGAAAATGCAGGGTGGGACGAGCAGTACTTC	CASSENAGWDEQYF
TRBD1	TRBV27	NA	TRBJ1-1	TGTGCCAGCAGTTTATGGCCCCGGGACAGAAACACTGAAGCTTTCTTT	CASSLWPRDRNTEAFF
TRBD2	TRBV6-6	NA	TRBJ2-3	TGTGCCAGCAGTTCCGCACGGGGGGGTCGGACAGATACGCAGTATTTT	CASSSARGGRTDTQYF
TRBD1	TRBV7-9	NA	TRBJ1-5	TGTGCCAGCAGCTTATCTTCCCCGACAGGGTACAATCAGCCCCAGCATTTT	CASSLSSPTGYNQPQHF
NA	TRBV27	NA	TRBJ2-1	TGTGCCAGCAGTTTGGTAGGGGCCTACAATGAGCAGTTCTTC	CASSLVGAYNEQFF
NA	TRBV10-3	NA	TRBJ2-3	TGTGCCATCAGTGAGACCCCAGGGGAGACAGATACGCAGTATTTT	CAISETPGETDTQYF
TRBD1	TRBV7-3	NA	TRBJ1-2	TGTGCCAGCAGCCTTACAGGGGAGTCCCGCTATGGCTACACCTTC	CASSLTGESRYGYTF
NA	TRBV30	NA	TRBJ1-4	TGTGCCTGGAAGGGGCAGGGGCGAGAAAAACTGTTTTTT	CAWKGQGREKLFF
NA	TRBV5-1	once	TRBJ2-3	TGCGCCAGCAGCTTGGGACATCCGACGGATACGCAGTATTTT	CASSLGHPTDTQYF
TRBD1	TRBV27	once	TRBJ1-2	TGTGCCAGCAGATCCGTAAGGACAGGGGGCCTGGGCTATGGCTACACCTTC	CASRSVRTGGLGYGYTF
NA	TRBV19	once	TRBJ2-1	TGTGCCAGTGCGTCCCTAGCGTCGAGCTCCTACAATGAGCAGTTCTTC	CASASLASSSYNEQFF
NA	TRBV2	NA	TRBJ2-1	TGTGCCAGCAGTGTCCTCAATGAGCAGTTCTTC	CASSVLNEQFF
TRBD2	TRBV7-6	NA	TRBJ2-1	TGTGCCAGCAGCTACCAATTAGGGGCGGGAGGTAATGAGCAGTTCTTC	CASSYQLGAGGNEQFF
TRBD2	TRBV7-2	NA	TRBJ2-3	TGTGCCAGCAGCCCGACTAGCGGGAGAGGTACGCAGTATTTT	CASSPTSGRGTQYF
NA	TRBV30	once	TRBJ2-7	TGTGCCTGGAGTGCTCGGGACGAGCAGTACTTC	CAWSARDEQYF
NA	TRBV18	once	TRBJ1-4	TGTGCCAGCTCACCACAGGGGGAAGCTGAAAAACTGTTTTTT	CASSPQGEAEKLFF
NA	TRBV7-2	NA	TRBJ1-1	TGTGCCAGCAGCTTAAACGGGTTTGGCACTGAAGCTTTCTTT	CASSLNGFGTEAFF
TRBD1	TRBV28	NA	TRBJ2-7	TGTGCCAGCACTACAGGGGGCTTTGGCTACGAGCAGTACTTC	CASTTGGFGYEQYF
TRBD1	TRBV28	NA	TRBJ2-3	TGTGCCAGCAGTCTAACAGGGGTAAGGGCAGATACGCAGTATTTT	CASSLTGVRADTQYF
NA	TRBV27	NA	TRBJ2-1	TGTGCCAGCAGCCCACTGTACCGAATAAACAATGAGCAGTTCTTC	CASSPLYRINNEQFF
NA	TRBV9	NA	TRBJ1-1	TGTGCCAGCAGCGCAGGTAACGTGAACACTGAAGCTTTCTTT	CASSAGNVNTEAFF
TRBD1	TRBV2	NA	TRBJ1-5	TGTGCCAGCAGTCCCGACAGGGGTCGACAGCCCCAGCATTTT	CASSPDRGRQPQHF
TRBD1	TRBV5-6	NA	TRBJ2-7	TGTGCCAGCAGCCCTACCCGTGGACAGGGGTGGCCCTACGAGCAGTACTTC	CASSPTRGQGWPYEQYF
TRBD1	TRBV28	NA	TRBJ2-3	TGTGCCAGCAGTCGACAGGGCGGCACAGATACGCAGTATTTT	CASSRQGGTDTQYF
NA	TRBV5-6	NA	TRBJ1-1	TGTGCCAGCAGCTGGTACAGGAACACTGAAGCTTTCTTT	CASSWYRNTEAFF
TRBD1	TRBV9	NA	TRBJ1-2	TGTGCCAGCAGCGCAAGACAGGGGGCGGCGAACAACTATGGCTACACCTTC	CASSARQGAANNYGYTF
NA	TRBV29-1	NA	TRBJ1-2	TGCAGCGTTGTTGCAGGTGGCTATGGCTACACCTTC	CSVVAGGYGYTF
TRBD2	TRBV5-6	NA	TRBJ2-3	TGTGCCAGCAGCTTGGAGCAACTAGCGGGGGGGTTCACAGATACGCAGTATTTT	CASSLEQLAGGFTDTQYF
NA	TRBV7-2	NA	TRBJ2-1	TGTGCCAGCAGCTTAGAGCGACGGGGCTACAATGAGCAGTTCTTC	CASSLERRGYNEQFF
TRBD1	TRBV2	NA	TRBJ1-6	TGTGCCAGCAGTGAGGGTCAGGGGGATTCGCCCCTCCACTTT	CASSEGQGDSPLHF
TRBD1	TRBV28	NA	TRBJ1-1	TGTGCCAGCAGGACAGGGGGAACTGAAGCTTTCTTT	CASRTGGTEAFF
NA	TRBV7-8	few	TRBJ2-7	TGTGCCAGCAGCCCCGGACAGGGGGGACTAGCGGTCTACGAGCAGTACTTC	CASSPGQGGLAVYEQYF
NA	TRBV5-4	NA	TRBJ1-2	TGTGCCAGCAGCTTCGATCAGGCCGTATATGGCTACACCTTC	CASSFDQAVYGYTF
NA	TRBV5-4	NA	TRBJ1-2	TGTGCCAGCAGCCCCCGGACTGTGAACTATGGCTACACCTTC	CASSPRTVNYGYTF
TRBD1	TRBV6-1	few	TRBJ1-5	TGTGCCAGCAGTCAGGACAGGGGATTCAATCAGCCCCAGCATTTT	CASSQDRGFNQPQHF
TRBD2	TRBV9	NA	TRBJ2-1	TGTGCCAGCAGCGTACAAGCGGGACGGGGGGATGAGCAGTTCTTC	CASSVQAGRGDEQFF
TRBD1	TRBV18	NA	TRBJ1-1	TGTGCCAGCTCACCACCGGGACAGATCACTGAAGCTTTCTTT	CASSPPGQITEAFF
TRBD2	TRBV6-1	NA	TRBJ2-2	TGTGCCAGCAGTGGACTAGCGGGGGGGCCCGCAAACACCGGGGAGCTGTTTTTT	CASSGLAGGPANTGELFF
NA	TRBV6-5	NA	TRBJ1-5	TGTGCCAGCAGTTACTCCCAGGGGAATCAGCCCCAGCATTTT	CASSYSQGNQPQHF